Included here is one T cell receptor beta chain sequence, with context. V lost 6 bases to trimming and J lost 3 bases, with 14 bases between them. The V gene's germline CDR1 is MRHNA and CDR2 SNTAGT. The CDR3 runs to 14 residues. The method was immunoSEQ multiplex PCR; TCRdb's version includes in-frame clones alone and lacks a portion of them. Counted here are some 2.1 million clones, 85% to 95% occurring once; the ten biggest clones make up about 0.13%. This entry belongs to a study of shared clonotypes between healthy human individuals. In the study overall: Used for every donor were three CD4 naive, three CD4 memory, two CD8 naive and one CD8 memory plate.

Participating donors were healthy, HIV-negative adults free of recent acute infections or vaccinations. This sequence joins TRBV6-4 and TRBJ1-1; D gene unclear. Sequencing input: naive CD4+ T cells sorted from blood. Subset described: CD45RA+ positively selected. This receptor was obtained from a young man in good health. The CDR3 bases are TGTGCCAGCAGACGATGGGGTGCGGACACTGAAGCTTTCTTT. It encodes CASRRWGADTEAFF.